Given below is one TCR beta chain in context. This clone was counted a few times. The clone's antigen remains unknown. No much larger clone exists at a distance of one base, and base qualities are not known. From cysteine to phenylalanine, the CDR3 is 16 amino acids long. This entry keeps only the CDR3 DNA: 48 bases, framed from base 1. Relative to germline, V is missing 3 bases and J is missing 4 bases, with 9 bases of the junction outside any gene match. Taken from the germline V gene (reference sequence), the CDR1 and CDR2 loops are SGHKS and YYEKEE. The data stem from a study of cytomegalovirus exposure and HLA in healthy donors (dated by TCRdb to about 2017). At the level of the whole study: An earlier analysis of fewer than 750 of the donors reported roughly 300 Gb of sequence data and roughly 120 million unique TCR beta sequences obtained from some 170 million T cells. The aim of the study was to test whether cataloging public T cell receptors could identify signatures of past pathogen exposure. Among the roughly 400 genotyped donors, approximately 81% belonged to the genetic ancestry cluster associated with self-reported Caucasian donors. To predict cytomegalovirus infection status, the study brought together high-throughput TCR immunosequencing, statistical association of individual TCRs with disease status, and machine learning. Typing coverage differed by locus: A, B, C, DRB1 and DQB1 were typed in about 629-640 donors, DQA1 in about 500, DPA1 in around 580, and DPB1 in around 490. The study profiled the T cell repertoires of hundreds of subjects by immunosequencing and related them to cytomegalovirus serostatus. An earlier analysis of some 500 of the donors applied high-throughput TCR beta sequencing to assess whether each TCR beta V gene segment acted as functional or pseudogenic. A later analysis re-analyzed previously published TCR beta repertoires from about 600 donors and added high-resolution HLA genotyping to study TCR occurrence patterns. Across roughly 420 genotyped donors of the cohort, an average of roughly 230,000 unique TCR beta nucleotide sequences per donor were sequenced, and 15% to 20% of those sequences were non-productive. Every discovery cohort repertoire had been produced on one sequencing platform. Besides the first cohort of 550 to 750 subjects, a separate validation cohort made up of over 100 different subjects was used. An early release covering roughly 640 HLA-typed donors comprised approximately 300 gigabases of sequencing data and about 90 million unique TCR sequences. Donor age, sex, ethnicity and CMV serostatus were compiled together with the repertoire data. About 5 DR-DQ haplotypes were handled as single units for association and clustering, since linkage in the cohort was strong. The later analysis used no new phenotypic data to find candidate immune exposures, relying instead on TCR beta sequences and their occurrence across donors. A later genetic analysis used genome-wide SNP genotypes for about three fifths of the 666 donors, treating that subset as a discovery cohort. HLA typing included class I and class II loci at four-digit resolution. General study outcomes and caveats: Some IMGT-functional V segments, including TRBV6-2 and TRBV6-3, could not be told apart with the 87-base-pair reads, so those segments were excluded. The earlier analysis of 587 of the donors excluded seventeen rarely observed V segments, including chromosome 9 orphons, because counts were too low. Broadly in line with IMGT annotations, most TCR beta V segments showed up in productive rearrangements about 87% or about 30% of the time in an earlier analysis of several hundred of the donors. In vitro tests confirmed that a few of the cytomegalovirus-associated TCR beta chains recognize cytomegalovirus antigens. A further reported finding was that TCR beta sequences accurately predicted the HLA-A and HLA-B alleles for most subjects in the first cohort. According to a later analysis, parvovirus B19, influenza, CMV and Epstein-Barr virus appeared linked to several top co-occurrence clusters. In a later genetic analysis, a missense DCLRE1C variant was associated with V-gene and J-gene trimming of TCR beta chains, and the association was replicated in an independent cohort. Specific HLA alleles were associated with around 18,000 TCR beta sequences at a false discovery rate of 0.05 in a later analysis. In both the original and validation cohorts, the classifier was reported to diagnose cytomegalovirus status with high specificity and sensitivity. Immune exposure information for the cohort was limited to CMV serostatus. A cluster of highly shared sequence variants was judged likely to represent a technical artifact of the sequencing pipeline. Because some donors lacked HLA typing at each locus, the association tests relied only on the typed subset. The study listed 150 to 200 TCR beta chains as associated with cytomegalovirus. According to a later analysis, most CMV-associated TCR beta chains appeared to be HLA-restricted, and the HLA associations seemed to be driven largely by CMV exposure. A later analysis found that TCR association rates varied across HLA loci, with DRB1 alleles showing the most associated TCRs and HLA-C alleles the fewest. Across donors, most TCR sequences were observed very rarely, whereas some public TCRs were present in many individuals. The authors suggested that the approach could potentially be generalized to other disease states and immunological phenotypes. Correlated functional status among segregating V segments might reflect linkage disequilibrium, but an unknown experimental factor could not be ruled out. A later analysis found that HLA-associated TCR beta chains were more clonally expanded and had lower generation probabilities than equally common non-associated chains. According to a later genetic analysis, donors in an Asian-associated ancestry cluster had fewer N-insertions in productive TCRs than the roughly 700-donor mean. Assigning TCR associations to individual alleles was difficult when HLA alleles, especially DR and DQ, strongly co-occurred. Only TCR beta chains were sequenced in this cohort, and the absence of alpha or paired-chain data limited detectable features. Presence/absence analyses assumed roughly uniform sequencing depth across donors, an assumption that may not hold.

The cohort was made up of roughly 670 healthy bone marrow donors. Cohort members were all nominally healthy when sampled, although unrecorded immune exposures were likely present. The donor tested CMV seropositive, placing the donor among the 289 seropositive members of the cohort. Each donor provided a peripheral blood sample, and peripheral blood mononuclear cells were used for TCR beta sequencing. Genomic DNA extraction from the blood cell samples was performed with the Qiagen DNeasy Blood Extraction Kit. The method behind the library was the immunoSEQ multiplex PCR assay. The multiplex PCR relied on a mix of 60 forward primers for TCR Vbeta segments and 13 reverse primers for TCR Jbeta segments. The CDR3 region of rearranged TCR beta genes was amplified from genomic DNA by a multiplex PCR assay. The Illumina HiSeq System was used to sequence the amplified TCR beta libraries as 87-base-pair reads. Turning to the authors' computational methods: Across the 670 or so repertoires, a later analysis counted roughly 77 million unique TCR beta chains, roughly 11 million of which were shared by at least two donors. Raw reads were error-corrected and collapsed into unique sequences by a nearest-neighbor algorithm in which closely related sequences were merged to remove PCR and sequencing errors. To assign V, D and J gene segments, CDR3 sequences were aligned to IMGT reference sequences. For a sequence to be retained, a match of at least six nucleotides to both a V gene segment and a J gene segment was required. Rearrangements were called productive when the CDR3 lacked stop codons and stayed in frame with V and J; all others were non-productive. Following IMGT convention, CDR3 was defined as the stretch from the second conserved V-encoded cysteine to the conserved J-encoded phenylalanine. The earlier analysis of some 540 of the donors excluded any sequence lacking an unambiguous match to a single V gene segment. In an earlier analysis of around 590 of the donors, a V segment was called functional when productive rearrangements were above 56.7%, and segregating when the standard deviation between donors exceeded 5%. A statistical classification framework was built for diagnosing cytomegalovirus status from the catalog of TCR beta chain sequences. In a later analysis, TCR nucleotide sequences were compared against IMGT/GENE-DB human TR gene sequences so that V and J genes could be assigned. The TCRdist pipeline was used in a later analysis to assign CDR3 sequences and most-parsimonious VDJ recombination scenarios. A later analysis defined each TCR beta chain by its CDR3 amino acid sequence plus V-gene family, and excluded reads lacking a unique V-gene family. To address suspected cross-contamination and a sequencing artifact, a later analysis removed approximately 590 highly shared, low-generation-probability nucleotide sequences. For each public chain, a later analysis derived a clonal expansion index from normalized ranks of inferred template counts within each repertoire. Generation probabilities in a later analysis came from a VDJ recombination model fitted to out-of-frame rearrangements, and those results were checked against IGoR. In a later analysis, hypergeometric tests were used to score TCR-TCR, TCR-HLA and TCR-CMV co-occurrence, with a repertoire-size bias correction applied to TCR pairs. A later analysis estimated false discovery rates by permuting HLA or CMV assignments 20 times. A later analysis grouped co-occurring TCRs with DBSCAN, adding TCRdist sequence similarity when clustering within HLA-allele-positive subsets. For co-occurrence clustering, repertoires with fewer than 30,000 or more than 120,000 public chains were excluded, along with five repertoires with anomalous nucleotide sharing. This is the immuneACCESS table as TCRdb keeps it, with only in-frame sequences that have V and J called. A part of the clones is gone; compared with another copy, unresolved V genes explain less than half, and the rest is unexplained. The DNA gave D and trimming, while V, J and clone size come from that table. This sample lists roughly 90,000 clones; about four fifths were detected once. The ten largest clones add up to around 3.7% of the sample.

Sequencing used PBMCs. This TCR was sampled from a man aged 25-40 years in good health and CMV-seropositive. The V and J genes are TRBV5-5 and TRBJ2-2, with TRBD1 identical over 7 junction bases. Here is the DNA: TGTGCCAGCAGCTGGTACAGGGGCGCGGGCACCGGGGAGCTGTTTTTT. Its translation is CASSWYRGAGTGELFF.